This T cell receptor beta chain originates from a study of cytomegalovirus exposure and HLA in healthy donors. The study, taken as a whole, reports: Evidence from a later analysis indicated that most CMV-associated TCR beta chains looked HLA-restricted. Rarity held for most TCR sequences, but there were some public TCRs that occurred in many donors. When analyzed later, a missense DCLRE1C variant was found to be linked to TCR beta V- and J-gene trimming.

Notes on this clone: Antigen specificity is unknown.

There were likely unrecorded immune exposures, though donors were nominally healthy when sampled. The PCR contained 60 Vbeta and 13 Jbeta primers. Here immunoSEQ multiplex PCR was the method, and the copy in TCRdb shows in-frame clones only, minus some. The table lists 45,000 to 60,000 clones. The sequence came from a male donor in good health and CMV-seronegative. The specimen sequenced was PBMCs.

CDR3 sequence (DNA): TGCAGCGTTGCAGAAGCAGGCGGACAGGGCGTAGGGGAGCAGTACTTC. It yields the protein CSVAEAGGQGVGEQYF. The gene calls are TRBV29-1 and TRBJ2-7; 8 bases agree with TRBD1. The junction had 18 bases not matched to a gene; V was cut back by 4 bases and J by 7 bases. CDR1 and CDR2 (germline): SQVTM, ANQGSEA. This CDR3 comprises 16 residues.